The clone carrying this T cell receptor (beta chain) was seen a handful of times. What it binds is not known. The data were obtained in a study of CD8+ T cells in alopecia areata. The wider study: Each of the treated patients was given oral tofacitinib, 5 to 10 mg twice daily, for moderate-to-severe alopecia areata. Study observations and caveats: Clonality was higher in lesional than normal scalp, especially in alopecia totalis/universalis. Because one nonresponder was included, the link of baseline CD8+ expansion to response is considered uncertain. For patients receiving tofacitinib, scalp clonality and expanded CD8+ clones among the top 100 significantly decreased.

Extraction of RNA preceded its reverse transcription into cDNA, which served as the sequencing template. Profiling relied on immunoSEQ multiplex PCR, and the TCRdb table lists in-frame clones only, not all of them. The table lists some 200,000 clones, 58% of them singletons, with around 12% in the top ten. The sample's treatment: oral pan-JAK inhibitor, 5-10 mg twice daily. The CDR3 has 13 residues. V shed 6 bases and J shed 4 bases, with 12 bases lying between them. The germline gives CDR1 SNHLY, CDR2 FYNNEI. The receptor comes from a human donor with alopecia areata. This sample comprised CD8+ T cells sorted from blood, obtained at week 24, from a patient treated with tofacitinib. V and J are TRBV2 and TRBJ1-1; TRBD1 is a possible D gene (6 bases). Written as DNA, the CDR3 is TGTGCCAGCAGCGGGACATCCGGCACTGAAGCTTTCTTT. The encoded protein is CASSGTSGTEAFF.